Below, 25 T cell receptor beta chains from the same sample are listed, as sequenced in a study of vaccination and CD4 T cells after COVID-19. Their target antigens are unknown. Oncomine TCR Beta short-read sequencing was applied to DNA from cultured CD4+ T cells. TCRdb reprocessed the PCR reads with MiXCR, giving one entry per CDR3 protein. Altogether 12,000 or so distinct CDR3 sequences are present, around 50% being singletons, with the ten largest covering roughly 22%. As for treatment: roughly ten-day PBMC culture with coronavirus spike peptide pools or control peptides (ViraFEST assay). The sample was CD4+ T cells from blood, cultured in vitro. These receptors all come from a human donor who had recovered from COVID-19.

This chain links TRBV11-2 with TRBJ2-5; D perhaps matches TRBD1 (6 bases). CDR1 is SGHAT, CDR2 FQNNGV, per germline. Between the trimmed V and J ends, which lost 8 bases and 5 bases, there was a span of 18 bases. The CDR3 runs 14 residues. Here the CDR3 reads CASHTAITGETQYF. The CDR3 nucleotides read TGTGCCAGCCACACGGCGATTACAGGGGAGACCCAGTACTTC.

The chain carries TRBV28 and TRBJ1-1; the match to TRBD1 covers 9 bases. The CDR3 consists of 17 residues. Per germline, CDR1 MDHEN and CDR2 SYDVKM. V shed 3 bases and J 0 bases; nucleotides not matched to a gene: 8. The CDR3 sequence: CASSFLGTGTMNTEAFF. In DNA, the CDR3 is TGTGCCAGCAGTTTCCTCGGGACAGGGACCATGAACACTGAAGCTTTCTTT. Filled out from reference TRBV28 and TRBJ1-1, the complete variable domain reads DVKVTQSSRYLVKRTGEKVFLECVQDMDHENMFWYRQDPGLGLRLIYFSYDVKMKEKGDIPEGYSVSREKKERFSLILESASTNQTSMYLCASSFLGTGTMNTEAFFGQGTRLTVV.

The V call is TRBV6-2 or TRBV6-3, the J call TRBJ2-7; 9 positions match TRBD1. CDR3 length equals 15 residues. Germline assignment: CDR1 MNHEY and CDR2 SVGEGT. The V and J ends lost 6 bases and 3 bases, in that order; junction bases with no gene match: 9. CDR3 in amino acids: CASSPHVTGGYEQYF. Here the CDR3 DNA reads TGTGCCAGCAGCCCCCACGTGACAGGGGGCTACGAGCAGTACTTC.

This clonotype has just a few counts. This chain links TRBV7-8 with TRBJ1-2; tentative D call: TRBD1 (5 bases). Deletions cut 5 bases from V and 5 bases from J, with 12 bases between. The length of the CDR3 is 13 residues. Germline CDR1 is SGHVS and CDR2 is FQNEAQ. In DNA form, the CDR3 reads TGTGCCAGCAGCGAACAGGAATATTATGGCTACACCTTC. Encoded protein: CASSEQEYYGYTF.

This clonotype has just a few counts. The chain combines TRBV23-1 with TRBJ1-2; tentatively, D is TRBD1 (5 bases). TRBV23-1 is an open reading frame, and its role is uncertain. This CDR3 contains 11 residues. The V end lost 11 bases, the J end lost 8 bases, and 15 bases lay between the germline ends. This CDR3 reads CAGGDGKGYTF. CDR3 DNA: TGCGCCGGGGGGGACGGGAAGGGCTACACCTTC.

The CDR3 nucleotides are TGCGCCAGCAGCCAAGGGACTAGCGGGAGTTCTGGCACAGATACGCAGTATTTT. The encoded protein is CASSQGTSGSSGTDTQYF. The chain couples TRBV4-1 to TRBJ2-3, with 13 bases lining up with TRBD2. There are 18 residues in the CDR3. Germline V lookup: CDR1 MGHRA, CDR2 YSYEKL. V shed 1 base and J 1 base; nucleotides not matched to a gene: 5.

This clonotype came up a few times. The CDR3 protein is CASTARTAGNTIYF. The CDR3 DNA reads TGTGCCAGTACCGCCCGGACAGCTGGAAACACCATATATTTT. This chain uses TRBV19 with TRBJ1-3, with a possible D match to TRBD1 (6 bases). From germline, CDR1 is LNHDA and CDR2 SQIVND (reference sequence). V was trimmed by 7 bases and J by 2 bases, leaving 12 bases between them. This CDR3 has 14 residues.

The CDR3 nucleotides read TGTGCCAGCAGTGAATGGCAGGGGGCAGGCGAGCAGTACTTC. This sequence encodes CASSEWQGAGEQYF. V gene TRBV2 combines with J gene TRBJ2-7; 8 nucleotides align to TRBD1. This CDR3 is built from 14 residues. The V gene end was trimmed by 2 bases and the J gene end by 6 bases; junction bases not matched to a gene: 6. Germline loops: CDR1 SNHLY, CDR2 FYNNEI.

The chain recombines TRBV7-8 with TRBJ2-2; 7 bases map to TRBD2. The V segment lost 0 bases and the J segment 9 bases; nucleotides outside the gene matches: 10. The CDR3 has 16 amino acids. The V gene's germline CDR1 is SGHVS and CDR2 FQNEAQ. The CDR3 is CASSLARAGAGRELFF. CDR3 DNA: TGTGCCAGCAGCTTAGCGCGGGCGGGAGCTGGCCGGGAGCTGTTTTTT.

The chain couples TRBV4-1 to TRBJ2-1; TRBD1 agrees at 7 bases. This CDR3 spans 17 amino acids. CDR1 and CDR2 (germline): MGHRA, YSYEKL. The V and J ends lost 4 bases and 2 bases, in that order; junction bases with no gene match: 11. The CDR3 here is CASSLNPGQQAYNEQFF. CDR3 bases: TGCGCCAGCAGCCTTAACCCGGGACAGCAAGCCTACAATGAGCAGTTCTTC.

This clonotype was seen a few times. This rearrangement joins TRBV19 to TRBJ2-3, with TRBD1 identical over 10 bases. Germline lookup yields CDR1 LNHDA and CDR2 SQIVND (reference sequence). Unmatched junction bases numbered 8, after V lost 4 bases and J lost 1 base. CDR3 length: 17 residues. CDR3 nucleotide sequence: TGTGCCAGTAGTAGGGAACCCGGGACAGGGGGCACAGATACGCAGTATTTT. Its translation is CASSREPGTGGTDTQYF.

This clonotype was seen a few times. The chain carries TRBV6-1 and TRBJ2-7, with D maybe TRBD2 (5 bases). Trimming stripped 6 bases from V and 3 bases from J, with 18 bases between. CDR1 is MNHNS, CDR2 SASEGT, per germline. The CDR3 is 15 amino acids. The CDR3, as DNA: TGTGCCAGCAGGCCAGAGGACTCTCCCCTCTACGAGCAGTACTTC. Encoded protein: CASRPEDSPLYEQYF.

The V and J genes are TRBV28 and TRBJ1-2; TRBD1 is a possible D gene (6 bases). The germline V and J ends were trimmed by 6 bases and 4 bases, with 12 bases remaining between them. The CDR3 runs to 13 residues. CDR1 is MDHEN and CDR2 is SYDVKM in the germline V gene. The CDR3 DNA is TGTGCCAGCAGATCGGACAGTGGCTATGGCTACACCTTC. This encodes CASRSDSGYGYTF.

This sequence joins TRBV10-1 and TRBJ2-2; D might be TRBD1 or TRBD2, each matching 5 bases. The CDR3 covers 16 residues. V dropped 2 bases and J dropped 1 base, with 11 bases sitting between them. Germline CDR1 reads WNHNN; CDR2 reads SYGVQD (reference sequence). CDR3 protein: CASSEVGTLNTGELFF. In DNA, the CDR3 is TGCGCCAGCAGTGAGGTGGGGACCCTGAACACCGGGGAGCTGTTTTTT.

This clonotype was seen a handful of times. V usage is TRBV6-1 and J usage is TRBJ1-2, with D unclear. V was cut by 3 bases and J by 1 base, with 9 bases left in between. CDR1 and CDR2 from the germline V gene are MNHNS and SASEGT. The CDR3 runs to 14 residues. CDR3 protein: CASSESTGNYGYTF. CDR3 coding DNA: TGTGCCAGCAGTGAGTCGACCGGTAACTATGGCTACACCTTC.

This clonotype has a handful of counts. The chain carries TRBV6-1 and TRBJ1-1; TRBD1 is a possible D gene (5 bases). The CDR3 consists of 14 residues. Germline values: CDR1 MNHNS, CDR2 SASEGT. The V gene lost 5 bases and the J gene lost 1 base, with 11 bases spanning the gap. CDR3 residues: CASSPGTANTEAFF. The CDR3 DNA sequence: TGTGCCAGCAGTCCCGGGACGGCGAACACTGAAGCTTTCTTT.

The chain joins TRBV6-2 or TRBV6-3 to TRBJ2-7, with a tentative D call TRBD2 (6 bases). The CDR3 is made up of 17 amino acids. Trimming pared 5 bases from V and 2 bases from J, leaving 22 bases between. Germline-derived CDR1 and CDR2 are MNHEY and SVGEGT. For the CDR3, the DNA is TGTGCCAGCAGTCCGAGTGGGGGGAGCGCGGAAACCTACGAGCAGTACTTC. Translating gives CASSPSGGSAETYEQYF.

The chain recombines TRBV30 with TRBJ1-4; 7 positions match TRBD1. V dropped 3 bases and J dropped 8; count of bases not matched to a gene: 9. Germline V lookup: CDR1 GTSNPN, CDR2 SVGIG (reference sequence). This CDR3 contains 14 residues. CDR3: CAWSPGGRTEKLFF. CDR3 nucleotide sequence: TGTGCCTGGAGCCCAGGGGGTCGGACGGAAAAACTGTTTTTT.

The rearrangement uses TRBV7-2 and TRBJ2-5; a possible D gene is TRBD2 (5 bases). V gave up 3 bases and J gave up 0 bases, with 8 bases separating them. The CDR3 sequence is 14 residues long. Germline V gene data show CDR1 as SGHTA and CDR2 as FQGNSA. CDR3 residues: CASSFKADQETQYF. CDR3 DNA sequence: TGTGCCAGCAGCTTTAAAGCGGACCAAGAGACCCAGTACTTC.

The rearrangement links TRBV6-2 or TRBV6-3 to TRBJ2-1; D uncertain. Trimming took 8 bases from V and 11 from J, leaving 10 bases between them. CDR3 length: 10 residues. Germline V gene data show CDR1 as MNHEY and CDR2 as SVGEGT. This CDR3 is CASSNGKQFF. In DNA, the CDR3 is TGTGCCAGCTCTAACGGAAAGCAGTTCTTC.

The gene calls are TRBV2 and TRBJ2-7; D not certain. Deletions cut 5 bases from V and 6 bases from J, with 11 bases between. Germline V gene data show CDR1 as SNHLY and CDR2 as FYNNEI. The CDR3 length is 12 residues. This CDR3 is CASSQVLGEQYF. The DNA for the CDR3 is TGTGCCAGCAGTCAGGTCCTCGGCGAGCAGTACTTC.

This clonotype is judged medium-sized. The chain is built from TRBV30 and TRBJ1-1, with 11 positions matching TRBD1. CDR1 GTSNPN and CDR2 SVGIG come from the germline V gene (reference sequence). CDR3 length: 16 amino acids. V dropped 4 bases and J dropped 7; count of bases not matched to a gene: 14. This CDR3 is CAWMNYGTGGSDEAFF. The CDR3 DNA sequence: TGTGCCTGGATGAACTATGGGACAGGGGGATCTGATGAAGCTTTCTTT.

This CDR3 is CSALPDQTSGRAGEQYF. The CDR3 DNA follows: TGCAGTGCTCTCCCGGATCAAACTAGCGGGAGGGCCGGCGAGCAGTACTTC. J is TRBJ2-7 and V is TRBV20-1; 13 bases are shared with TRBD2. There are 17 residues in the CDR3. J gave up 6 bases and V 5 bases, and 16 bases lay outside the gene matches. Germline V CDR1 and CDR2: DFQATT, SNEGSKA (reference sequence).

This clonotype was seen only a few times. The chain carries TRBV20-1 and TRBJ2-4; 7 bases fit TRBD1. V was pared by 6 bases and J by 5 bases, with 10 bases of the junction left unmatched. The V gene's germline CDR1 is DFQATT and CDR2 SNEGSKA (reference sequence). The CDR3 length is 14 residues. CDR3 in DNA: TGCAGTGCCAGAACCGGGACAGCAGAAAACATTCAGTACTTC. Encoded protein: CSARTGTAENIQYF.

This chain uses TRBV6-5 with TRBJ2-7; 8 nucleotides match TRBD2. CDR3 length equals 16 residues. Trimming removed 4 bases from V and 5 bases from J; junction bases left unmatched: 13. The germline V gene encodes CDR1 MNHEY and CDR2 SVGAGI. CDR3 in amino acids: CASSSLSGGPINEQYF. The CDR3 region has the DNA TGTGCCAGCAGTTCCCTCTCGGGAGGGCCAATCAACGAGCAGTACTTC.